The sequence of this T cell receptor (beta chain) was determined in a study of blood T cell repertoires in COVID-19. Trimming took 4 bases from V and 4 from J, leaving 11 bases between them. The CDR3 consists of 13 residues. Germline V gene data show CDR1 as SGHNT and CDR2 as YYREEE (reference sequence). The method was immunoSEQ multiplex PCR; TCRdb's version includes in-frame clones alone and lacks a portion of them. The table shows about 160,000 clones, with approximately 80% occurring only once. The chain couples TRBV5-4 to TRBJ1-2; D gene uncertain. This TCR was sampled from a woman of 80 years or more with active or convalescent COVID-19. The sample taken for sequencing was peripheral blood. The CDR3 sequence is CASSDDRLYGYTF. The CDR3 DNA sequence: TGTGCCAGCAGCGATGACCGACTCTATGGCTACACCTTC.